Listed below are T cell receptor beta chains from one sample, sequenced in a study of cytomegalovirus exposure and HLA in healthy donors. Clones were read by immunoSEQ multiplex PCR, and TCRdb kept only the in-frame ones, dropping some. This table has about 110,000 clones, roughly 80% appearing once. Sequencing was performed on PBMCs. All receptors come from a man in his 60s in good health and CMV-seronegative. Both conserved end residues are part of each CDR3. D genes are given only for firm matches. Some rows mark clone size as missing; the rest say once, few, many or name a class of expanded clone.

v_call	j_call	clone_size	d_call	cdr3_aa	cdr3_nt
TRBV7-2	TRBJ2-3	NA	TRBD2	CASSFRTSALSTDTQYF	TGTGCCAGCAGCTTCCGGACTAGCGCCTTAAGCACAGATACGCAGTATTTT
TRBV9	TRBJ2-7	NA	TRBD1	CASSPRTGIVYEQYF	TGTGCCAGCAGCCCCCGGACAGGGATTGTCTACGAGCAGTACTTC
TRBV5-6	TRBJ1-4	NA	NA	CASSLTRTNNEKLFF	TGTGCCAGCAGCTTGACCAGGACAAATAATGAAAAACTGTTTTTT
TRBV9	TRBJ1-2	NA	NA	CASSQQGYSGYTF	TGTGCCAGCAGTCAACAGGGATATAGTGGCTACACCTTC
TRBV30	TRBJ2-7	NA	NA	CAWSVSVSYEQYF	TGTGCCTGGAGTGTCTCAGTCTCCTACGAGCAGTACTTC
TRBV12-5	TRBJ2-6	NA	NA	CASGLTPPVSSGANVLTF	TGTGCTAGTGGTTTGACCCCTCCCGTGAGCTCTGGGGCCAACGTCCTGACTTTC
TRBV7-9	TRBJ2-1	few	NA	CASSPHRRVDRVNEQFF	TGTGCCAGCAGCCCTCACCGCAGGGTCGATCGTGTCAATGAGCAGTTCTTC
TRBV28	TRBJ2-1	NA	TRBD2	CASSSGGPAVEQFF	TGTGCCAGCAGTTCGGGGGGGCCCGCTGTTGAGCAGTTCTTC
TRBV20-1	TRBJ1-1	NA	NA	CSARSDGEAFF	TGCAGTGCTAGAAGCGACGGTGAAGCTTTCTTT
TRBV5-1	TRBJ2-2	NA	NA	CASSFGTNTGELFF	TGCGCCAGCAGCTTTGGCACGAACACCGGGGAGCTGTTTTTT
TRBV4-2	TRBJ1-2	NA	TRBD1	CASSEGTGGLNYGYTF	TGTGCCAGCAGCGAAGGGACAGGGGGACTAAACTATGGCTACACCTTC
TRBV4-3	TRBJ2-2	NA	TRBD2	CASSRTSGEPGELFF	TGCGCCAGCAGCCGGACTAGCGGGGAGCCCGGGGAGCTGTTTTTT
TRBV30	TRBJ2-3	NA	NA	CASGQRGLSTDTQYF	TGTGCCTCGGGACAGAGGGGACTTAGCACAGATACGCAGTATTTT
TRBV7-2	TRBJ1-2	NA	TRBD1	CASSTRQGTVYGYTF	TGTGCCAGCAGCACCCGACAGGGGACGGTCTATGGCTACACCTTC
TRBV18	TRBJ1-5	NA	NA	CASSPIQGIGHEEPQHF	TGTGCCAGCTCACCCATCCAGGGGATCGGCCATGAGGAGCCCCAGCATTTT
TRBV7-2	TRBJ1-3	few	NA	CASSLMSTGNTIYF	TGTGCCAGCAGCTTAATGAGTACTGGAAACACCATATATTTT
TRBV30	TRBJ2-5	NA	NA	CAWSQGIIRQETQYF	TGTGCCTGGAGTCAGGGTATTATTCGACAAGAGACCCAGTACTTC
TRBV28	TRBJ1-2	NA	TRBD1	CASSLGQGYYGYTF	TGTGCCAGCAGCCTGGGACAGGGTTACTATGGCTACACCTTC
TRBV7-9	TRBJ1-2	NA	TRBD1	CASSQGQNYGYTF	TGTGCCAGCAGCCAGGGACAGAACTATGGCTACACCTTC
TRBV10-3	TRBJ1-2	NA	TRBD1	CAIRRQGVDYGYTF	TGTGCCATCAGAAGACAGGGGGTGGACTATGGCTACACCTTC
TRBV2	TRBJ2-3	few	TRBD2	CASSEGLAGHIDTQYF	TGTGCCAGCAGTGAAGGGCTAGCGGGGCATATAGATACGCAGTATTTT
TRBV18	TRBJ1-5	NA	NA	CASSPDQGNQPQHF	TGTGCCAGCTCACCCGACCAGGGCAATCAGCCCCAGCATTTT
TRBV18	TRBJ1-2	NA	NA	CASFPDRANYGYTF	TGTGCCAGCTTCCCAGACAGAGCTAACTATGGCTACACCTTC
TRBV7-9	TRBJ2-2	few	NA	CASTTQGSGELFF	TGTGCCAGCACTACCCAGGGTTCCGGGGAGCTGTTTTTT
TRBV6-6	TRBJ2-7	few	TRBD1	CASSRDSYYEQYF	TGTGCCAGCAGTCGGGACAGCTACTACGAGCAGTACTTC
TRBV7-2	TRBJ2-2	NA	NA	CASSFDRTNTGELFF	TGTGCCAGCAGCTTTGACAGAACGAACACCGGGGAGCTGTTTTTT
TRBV6-1	TRBJ2-2	NA	TRBD1	CASSAGQGRTGELFF	TGTGCCAGCAGTGCCGGACAGGGGAGGACCGGGGAGCTGTTTTTT
TRBV6-1	TRBJ2-1	NA	TRBD2	CASSERSGGGGIYNEQFF	TGTGCCAGCAGTGAAAGGAGCGGGGGGGGCGGTATTTACAATGAGCAGTTCTTC
TRBV2	TRBJ1-5	NA	NA	CASSPGAGQPQHF	TGTGCCAGCAGCCCAGGTGCGGGGCAGCCCCAGCATTTT
TRBV6-5	TRBJ1-1	NA	NA	CASSYSKFATEAFF	TGTGCCAGCAGTTACTCGAAATTTGCGACTGAAGCTTTCTTT
TRBV7-3	TRBJ2-1	NA	TRBD1	CASGQTGDYNEQFF	TGTGCCAGCGGGCAGACAGGGGACTACAATGAGCAGTTCTTC
TRBV6-5	TRBJ1-1	NA	NA	CASQEGAEAFF	TGTGCCAGCCAGGAGGGCGCTGAAGCTTTCTTT
TRBV7-2	TRBJ2-5	NA	TRBD2	CASSLDPASGASTQYF	TGTGCCAGCAGCTTAGATCCGGCTAGCGGGGCCTCGACCCAGTACTTC
TRBV2	TRBJ2-5	once	NA	CASRGELDQETQYF	TGTGCCAGCCGAGGAGAATTGGACCAAGAGACCCAGTACTTC
TRBV28	TRBJ2-1	NA	TRBD2	CASSSGGAALNEQFF	TGTGCCAGCAGTAGCGGGGGGGCCGCGTTGAATGAGCAGTTCTTC
TRBV19	TRBJ1-5	NA	NA	CASRVLAASNQPQHF	TGTGCCAGTCGTGTCTTGGCGGCTAGCAATCAGCCCCAGCATTTT
TRBV7-8	TRBJ1-3	NA	NA	CASSFSGNTIYF	TGTGCCAGCAGCTTCTCCGGAAACACCATATATTTT
TRBV6-5	TRBJ1-1	NA	NA	CASSYSTGLTEAFF	TGTGCCAGCAGTTACTCTACAGGCTTGACTGAAGCTTTCTTT
TRBV19	TRBJ2-7	NA	TRBD1	CASSTPGQGPYEQYF	TGTGCCAGTAGTACGCCGGGACAGGGACCCTACGAGCAGTACTTC
TRBV5-1	TRBJ1-5	NA	TRBD1	CASSFGTDQPQHF	TGCGCCAGCAGCTTTGGGACAGATCAGCCCCAGCATTTT
TRBV7-9	TRBJ2-5	NA	NA	CASSLGTGGGETQYF	TGTGCCAGCAGCTTAGGGACAGGTGGAGGGGAGACCCAGTACTTC
TRBV6-5	TRBJ1-1	NA	TRBD1	CASSSEGGRGTEAFF	TGTGCCAGCAGTTCCGAAGGGGGCCGGGGCACTGAAGCTTTCTTT
TRBV7-2	TRBJ1-1	NA	NA	CASSLRGTGTNTEAFF	TGTGCCAGCAGCTTAAGGGGCACCGGGACAAACACTGAAGCTTTCTTT
TRBV6-6	TRBJ1-1	NA	NA	CASSVTENTEAFF	TGTGCCAGCAGTGTTACAGAGAACACTGAAGCTTTCTTT
TRBV27	TRBJ1-1	few	TRBD1	CASSTRDSTEAFF	TGTGCCAGCAGTACCCGGGACAGCACTGAAGCTTTCTTT
TRBV28	TRBJ1-1	NA	NA	CASSFPGQGITEAFF	TGTGCCAGCAGTTTCCCGGGACAAGGGATTACTGAAGCTTTCTTT